This T cell receptor (beta chain) is from a study of shared clonotypes between healthy human individuals. Study-wide context: Donor composition was two women and a few men, aged 18 to 49. CD4 naive and CD4 memory each took three plates per donor, while CD8 naive took two and CD8 memory one. Whole-study results and caveats: Naive subsets generally exceeded memory subsets in estimated richness.

TCRdb's copy holds only in-frame clones and misses some; the assay was immunoSEQ multiplex PCR. The sample carries under 2.5 million clones, roughly 90% recorded once. With respect to this clone: The target antigen is unknown.

The length of the CDR3 is 18 residues. The germline gives CDR1 ENHRY, CDR2 SYGVKD. Trimming took off 1 base at V and 1 base at J, with 19 bases between the two ends. The V and J genes are TRBV10-3 and TRBJ2-5, with TRBD1 as a possible D gene (6 bases). The receptor comes from a man aged 18 to 30 in good health. Some clones in this sample may be carry-over from other donors' samples. The sequenced sample was naive CD4+ T cells from PBMCs. The subset: CD45RA+ positively selected. The CDR3 DNA sequence: TGTGCCATCAGTGAGTTTGGTTTGGGGGCTCCGGGCCAAGAGACCCAGTACTTC. Amino acids: CAISEFGLGAPGQETQYF.